The source of this T cell receptor (beta chain) is a study of T-cell memory formation after mild COVID-19. TCRdb processed the 5' RACE reads anew with MiXCR; each CDR3 protein has one entry. In the table there are hundreds of thousands of distinct CDR3 sequences, about 20% of which are singletons. The CDR3 covers 16 residues. V trimming: 2 bases; J trimming: 4 bases; junction bases outside the gene matches: 11. Germline CDR1 is MGHRA and CDR2 is YSYEKL. Sequencing used PBMCs or a T cell subset sorted from them (not recorded which). The clonotype was recovered from an adult woman who had mild COVID-19 (a few samples of this study predate the infection). Cell type and time point are not known. The gene calls are TRBV4-1 and TRBJ2-7, with 7 bases matching TRBD1. The CDR3 sequence: CASSQRPGQWEYEQYF. DNA for the CDR3: TGCGCCAGCAGCCAAAGACCGGGACAGTGGGAGTACGAGCAGTACTTC.